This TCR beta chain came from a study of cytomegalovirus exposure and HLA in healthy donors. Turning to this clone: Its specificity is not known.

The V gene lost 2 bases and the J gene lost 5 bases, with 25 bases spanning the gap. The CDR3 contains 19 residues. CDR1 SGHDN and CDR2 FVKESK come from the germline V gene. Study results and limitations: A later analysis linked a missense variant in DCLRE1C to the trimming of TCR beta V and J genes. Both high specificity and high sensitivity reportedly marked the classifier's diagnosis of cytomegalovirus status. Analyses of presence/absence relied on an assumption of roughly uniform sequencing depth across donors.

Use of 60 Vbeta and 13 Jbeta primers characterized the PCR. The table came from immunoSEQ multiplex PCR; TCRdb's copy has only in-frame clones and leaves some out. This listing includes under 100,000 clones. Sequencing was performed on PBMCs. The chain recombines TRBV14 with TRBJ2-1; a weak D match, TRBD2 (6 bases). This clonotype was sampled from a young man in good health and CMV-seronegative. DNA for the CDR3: TGTGCCAGCAGCCAAAGGGTTCGAATCGACTCTCAGCGGGACAATGAGCAGTTCTTC. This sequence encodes CASSQRVRIDSQRDNEQFF.